This TCR beta chain was recorded in a study of PD-1 blockade in classical Hodgkin lymphoma. Study outcomes and limitations: When nivolumab was started under 1 year after ASCT, patients were excluded. Whereas CD4+ TCR diversity had risen significantly by C4D1, CD8+ TCR diversity had not.

Noted time point: cycle 4 day 1 (C4D1), after 6 weeks of nivolumab. Each patient's relapse followed autologous stem cell transplantation, and brentuximab vedotin exposure varied. Only in-frame clones appear in the TCRdb table, and some are missing; sequencing was by immunoSEQ multiplex PCR. The sample shows tens of thousands of clones, nearly 85% of them seen only once. The sample holds a few counts of this clone. Its antigen remains unknown. Germline CDR1 is MNHEY and CDR2 is SVGAGI. This CDR3 spans 15 amino acids. Trimming removed 6 bases at V and 4 bases at J, with 16 bases between. The TCR sequence derives from a human donor with classical Hodgkin lymphoma. The material was peripheral blood mononuclear cells (PBMCs), obtained before the fourth cycle of nivolumab. J is TRBJ1-5 and V is TRBV6-5; the D gene is possibly TRBD1 (5 bases). CDR3 coding DNA: TGTGCCAGCAGGCCCCTGGGGGGATTGAATCAGCCCCAGCATTTT. Translated: CASRPLGGLNQPQHF.